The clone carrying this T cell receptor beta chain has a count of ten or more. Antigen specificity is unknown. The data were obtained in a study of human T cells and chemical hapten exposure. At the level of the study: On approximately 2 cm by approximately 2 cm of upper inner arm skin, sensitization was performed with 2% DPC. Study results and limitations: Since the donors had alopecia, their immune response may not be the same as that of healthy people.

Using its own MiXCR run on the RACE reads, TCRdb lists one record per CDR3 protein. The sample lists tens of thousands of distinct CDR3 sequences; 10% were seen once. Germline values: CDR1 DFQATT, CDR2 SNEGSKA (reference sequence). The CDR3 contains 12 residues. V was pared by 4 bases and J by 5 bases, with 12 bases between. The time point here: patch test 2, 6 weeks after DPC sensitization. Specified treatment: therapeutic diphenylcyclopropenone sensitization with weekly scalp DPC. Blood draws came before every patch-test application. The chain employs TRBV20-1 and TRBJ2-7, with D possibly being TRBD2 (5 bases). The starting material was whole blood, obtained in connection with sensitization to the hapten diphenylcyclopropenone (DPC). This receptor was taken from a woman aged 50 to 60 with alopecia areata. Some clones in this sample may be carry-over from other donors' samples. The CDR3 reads CSATGSRNEQYF. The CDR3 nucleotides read TGCAGTGCTACGGGGAGTAGGAACGAGCAGTACTTC.